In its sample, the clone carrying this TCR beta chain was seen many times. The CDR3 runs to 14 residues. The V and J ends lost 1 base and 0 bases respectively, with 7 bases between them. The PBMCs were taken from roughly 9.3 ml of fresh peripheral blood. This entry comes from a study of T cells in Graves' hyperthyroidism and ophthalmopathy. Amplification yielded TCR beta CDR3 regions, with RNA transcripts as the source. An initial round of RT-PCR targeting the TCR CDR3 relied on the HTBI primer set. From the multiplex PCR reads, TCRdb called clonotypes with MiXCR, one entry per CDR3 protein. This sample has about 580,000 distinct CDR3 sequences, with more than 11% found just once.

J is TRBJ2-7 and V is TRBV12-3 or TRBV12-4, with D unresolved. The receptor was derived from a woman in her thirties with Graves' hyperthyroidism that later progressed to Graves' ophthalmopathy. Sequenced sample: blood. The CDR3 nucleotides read TGTGCCAGCAGTTTAGGACGGAGCTCCTACGAGCAGTACTTC. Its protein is CASSLGRSSYEQYF.